Listed here are 31 T cell receptor beta chains from one sample, sequenced in a study of blood T cell repertoires in COVID-19. The assay was immunoSEQ multiplex PCR, and TCRdb's table has in-frame clones only and misses some. This table has some 350,000 clones, around nine tenths appearing once. The sequencing sample was made of peripheral blood. The receptors stem from a woman between 18 and 29 years old who had recovered from COVID-19.

The J gene is TRBJ2-5, the V gene TRBV15; 9 bases align to TRBD1. Germline V lookup: CDR1 LNHNV, CDR2 YYDKDF (reference sequence). V dropped 3 bases and J dropped 5; count of bases not matched to a gene: 4. The CDR3 length is 14 residues. The CDR3 region is CATSRGTGMETQYF. The CDR3, as DNA: TGTGCCACCAGCAGGGGGACAGGGATGGAGACCCAGTACTTC.

The chain joins TRBV18 to TRBJ1-3; maybe TRBD1 (5 bases). Trimming pared 3 bases from V and 3 bases from J, leaving 15 bases between. This CDR3 comprises 16 residues. CDR1 and CDR2 (germline): KGHSH, LQKENI. The CDR3 loop is CASSPSLLQGGNTIYF. The DNA of the CDR3 is TGTGCCAGCTCACCCTCACTCCTTCAGGGTGGAAACACCATATATTTT.

The chain is built from TRBV21-1 and TRBJ2-7; TRBD2 is the table's D call, not checked against the DNA. TRBV21-1 is a listed pseudogene. The CDR3 spans 18 residues. CDR3: CASSKNSGVAGYDYEQYV. The CDR3 nucleotides read TGTGCCAGCAGCAAAAATTCGGGAGTAGCGGGTTACGACTACGAGCAGTACGTC.

The V call is TRBV9, the J call TRBJ2-3, with 8 nucleotides matching TRBD1. From germline, CDR1 is SGDLS and CDR2 YYNGEE. Unmatched junction bases numbered 4, after V lost 0 bases and J lost 4 bases. CDR3 length: 15 residues. The CDR3 coding sequence is TGTGCCAGCAGCGTAGGACAGGGGCGGGCAGATACGCAGTATTTT. It is translated as CASSVGQGRADTQYF.

The rearrangement links TRBV19 to TRBJ2-1; no reliable D call. The length of the CDR3 is 14 residues. In germline, CDR1 is LNHDA, CDR2 SQIVND (reference sequence). The V and J ends lost 6 bases and 1 base respectively, with 10 bases between them. CDR3 residues: CASRPSVSYNEQFF. The CDR3 nucleotides read TGTGCCAGTAGGCCCAGCGTATCCTACAATGAGCAGTTCTTC.

This chain joins TRBV7-9 and TRBJ2-7; 10 nucleotides agree with TRBD1. The CDR3 is 16 residues long. Germline CDR1 SEHNR, CDR2 FQNEAQ (reference sequence). The V and J ends lost 5 bases and 0 bases, in that order; junction bases with no gene match: 7. The CDR3 loop is CASSPLDRGPSYEQYV. In DNA, the CDR3 is TGTGCCAGCAGCCCATTAGACAGGGGGCCCTCCTACGAGCAGTACGTC.

V usage is TRBV3-1 (or the pseudogene TRBV3-2) and J usage is TRBJ2-5; perhaps TRBD2 as D (6 bases). The CDR3 has 14 residues. The V and J ends lost 4 bases and 3 bases respectively, with 12 bases between them. The germline V gene encodes CDR1 LGHDT and CDR2 YNNKEL (reference sequence). CDR3 bases: TGTGCCAGCAGCCGGGGACTTAGGGAAGAGACCCAGTACTTC. Amino acid sequence: CASSRGLREETQYF.

The chain recombines TRBV28 with TRBJ2-4, with 7 bases matching TRBD1. The CDR3 is 15 amino acids. With 1 base clipped from V and 2 bases from J, the junction kept 2 bases outside the gene matches. Germline V gives CDR1 MDHEN, CDR2 SYDVKM. The CDR3 spells CASSLLGQTKNIQYF. For the CDR3, the DNA is TGTGCCAGCAGTTTATTGGGACAGACCAAAAACATTCAGTACTTC.

The J gene is TRBJ2-1, the V gene TRBV11-3, with 7 bases fitting TRBD2. The CDR3 has 20 residues. Germline CDR1 reads SGHNT; CDR2 reads YENEEA. The V segment lost 1 base and the J segment 5 bases; nucleotides outside the gene matches: 20. The CDR3 region is CASSLVSPGLAVYPDNEQFF. The DNA of the CDR3 is TGTGCCAGCAGCTTAGTAAGTCCGGGGCTAGCGGTCTACCCGGACAATGAGCAGTTCTTC.

This clone was counted only a few times. The rearrangement uses TRBV7-9 and TRBJ2-1, with TRBD2 identical over 12 bases. CDR1 is SEHNR, CDR2 FQNEAQ, per germline (reference sequence). J lost 0 bases, V lost 4 bases, and 4 bases had no gene match. This CDR3 spans 17 amino acids. CDR3 sequence: CASSSGLAGGSYNEQFF. In DNA form, the CDR3 reads TGTGCCAGCAGCTCGGGACTAGCGGGCGGCTCCTACAATGAGCAGTTCTTC.

The genes are TRBV13 and TRBJ2-1, with 13 bases that match TRBD2. The trim removed 5 bases at V and 0 bases at J, leaving 13 bases unmatched. This CDR3 region has 20 residues. Germline CDR1 and CDR2: PRHDT and FYEKMQ (reference sequence). CDR3 in amino acids: CASSIRRGLAGLGSYNEQFF. The CDR3 DNA reads TGTGCCAGCAGCATACGTAGGGGACTAGCGGGATTGGGCTCCTACAATGAGCAGTTCTTC.

This clone has just one count. The V and J genes are TRBV19 and TRBJ1-1; perhaps TRBD1 as D (5 bases). The CDR3 is 16 residues long. CDR1 and CDR2 from the germline V gene are LNHDA and SQIVND (reference sequence). V lost 4 bases and J 1 base, leaving 16 bases between the germline ends. The CDR3 DNA reads as TGTGCCAGTAGTACCCCTCCCGGGGGAACGAACACTGAAGCTTTCTTT. It translates to CASSTPPGGTNTEAFF.

This chain joins TRBV18 and TRBJ1-1, with D perhaps TRBD1 (5 bases). The ends were cut back, 0 bases at V and 6 bases at J, with 11 bases in the middle. This CDR3 is 14 amino acids long. Germline V lookup: CDR1 KGHSH, CDR2 LQKENI. The CDR3 reads CASSPPRVPPEAFF. In DNA, the CDR3 is TGTGCCAGCTCACCACCCAGGGTACCACCTGAAGCTTTCTTT.

This clone was observed a handful of times. This chain links TRBV28 with TRBJ1-2, with a possible D match to TRBD1 (5 bases). The V and J ends lost 2 bases and 4 bases respectively, with 17 bases between them. Germline V gene lookup returns CDR1 MDHEN and CDR2 SYDVKM. This CDR3 contains 16 residues. CDR3 loop: CASSLKAGGAAYGYTF. The DNA for the CDR3 is TGTGCCAGCAGTTTAAAGGCGGGCGGGGCAGCCTATGGCTACACCTTC.

The chain employs TRBV6-2 or TRBV6-3 and TRBJ2-3; D is possibly TRBD2 (6 bases). CDR1 and CDR2 (germline): MNHEY, SVGEGT. This CDR3 spans 16 amino acids. The V end was cut by 5 bases, the J end by 0 bases, with 15 bases between. The CDR3 DNA reads as TGTGCCAGCAGTCCCTACTGGCGGGATAGCACAGATACGCAGTATTTT. This gives the protein CASSPYWRDSTDTQYF.

The genes are TRBV14 and TRBJ1-1, with 9 bases aligning to TRBD1. There are 19 residues in the CDR3. The germline V gene has CDR1 SGHDN and CDR2 FVKESK. With 4 bases clipped from V and 1 base from J, the junction kept 16 bases outside the gene matches. The chain's CDR3 is CASSLRGPGQGSSNTEAFF. The CDR3 region has the DNA TGTGCCAGCAGCCTAAGGGGTCCGGGACAGGGATCCTCGAACACTGAAGCTTTCTTT.

This chain connects TRBV18 to TRBJ2-2, with a possible D match to TRBD1 (5 bases). This CDR3 is 13 amino acids long. CDR1 and CDR2 from the germline V gene are KGHSH and LQKENI. Trimming removed 3 bases at V and 6 bases at J, with 8 bases between. In nucleotides, the CDR3 is TGTGCCAGCTCACCTTGGGGCTCCGGGGAGCTGTTTTTT. Its protein is CASSPWGSGELFF.

CDR3 nucleotides: TGTGCCAGCAGCTCTCAGGGGGCGTATCAAGAGACCCAGTACTTC. Translating it yields CASSSQGAYQETQYF. V is TRBV11-2 and J is TRBJ2-5; 8 bases agree with TRBD1. This CDR3 contains 15 residues. The germline gives CDR1 SGHAT, CDR2 FQNNGV. V lost 4 bases to trimming and J lost 2 bases; unmatched junction nucleotides: 6.

The CDR3 reads CASSPGQRLPYEQYV. CDR3 nucleotide sequence: TGTGCCAGCAGCCCGGGACAGCGTCTTCCGTACGAGCAGTACGTC. The chain uses TRBV7-9 and TRBJ2-7; TRBD1 matches 7 bases. There are 15 residues in the CDR3. The V and J ends lost 5 bases and 4 bases, in that order; junction bases with no gene match: 11. From germline, CDR1 is SEHNR and CDR2 FQNEAQ (reference sequence).

V is TRBV19 and J is TRBJ1-1; D unresolved. The CDR3 runs to 12 residues. The V and J ends lost 5 bases and 4 bases respectively, with 8 bases between them. The germline gives CDR1 LNHDA, CDR2 SQIVND (reference sequence). The CDR3 region is CASSLSGTEAFF. DNA for the CDR3: TGTGCCAGTAGTTTGTCGGGCACTGAAGCTTTCTTT.

V is TRBV25-1 and J is TRBJ1-1; no firm D call. Germline V gene lookup returns CDR1 MGHDK and CDR2 SYGVNS. Trimming cost V 8 bases and J 0 bases, with 4 bases left between them. The CDR3 runs to 11 residues. In nucleotides, the CDR3 is TGTGCCAGCGCGTTGAACACTGAAGCTTTCTTT. Protein sequence: CASALNTEAFF.

The chain employs TRBV6-4 and TRBJ2-6; perhaps TRBD1 as D (6 bases). The CDR3 spans 16 residues. V was clipped by 6 bases and J by 0 bases, with 12 bases between them. Germline CDR1 and CDR2: MRHNA and SNTAGT. CDR3 residues: CASSEQGGSGANVLTF. The CDR3 DNA is TGTGCCAGCAGCGAGCAAGGGGGCTCTGGGGCCAACGTCCTGACTTTC.

This clone was observed once. The chain is built from TRBV5-4 and TRBJ2-6; 9 nucleotides line up with TRBD1. This CDR3 contains 19 residues. V lost 0 bases and J lost 0; bases outside the gene matches: 7. Per germline, CDR1 SGHNT and CDR2 YYREEE (reference sequence). The DNA of the CDR3 is TGTGCCAGCAGCTTGGCACAGGGGGCGGGAAGCTCTGGGGCCAACGTCCTGACTTTC. Residues: CASSLAQGAGSSGANVLTF.

The chain employs TRBV7-9 and TRBJ2-2; 13 bases are a match to TRBD2. The CDR3 runs 16 residues. Germline V gene lookup returns CDR1 SEHNR and CDR2 FQNEAQ (reference sequence). V dropped 10 bases and J dropped 6; count of bases not matched to a gene: 11. CDR3 residues: CATRRTSGSGAGELFF. CDR3 nucleotides: TGTGCCACTCGTAGGACTAGCGGGAGTGGTGCCGGGGAGCTGTTTTTT.

The rearrangement joins TRBV7-9 to TRBJ2-1; 8 bases are shared with TRBD2. The CDR3 sequence is 16 residues long. V shed 5 bases, J shed 3 bases, and the junction held 9 bases outside the gene matches. Germline values: CDR1 SEHNR, CDR2 FQNEAQ (reference sequence). The CDR3: CASSRLLTSDYNEQFF. The CDR3 nucleotides are TGTGCCAGCAGCCGACTATTGACTAGCGACTACAATGAGCAGTTCTTC.

This chain joins TRBV10-1 and TRBJ2-5; tentatively, D is TRBD2 (6 bases). V lost 3 bases and J 5 bases, leaving 13 bases between the germline ends. The germline V gene encodes CDR1 WNHNN and CDR2 SYGVQD (reference sequence). The CDR3 runs 14 residues. In DNA form, the CDR3 reads TGCGCCAGCAGTGACGGGGGTTTTGGGGAGACCCAGTACTTC. Amino acids: CASSDGGFGETQYF.

The CDR3, as DNA: TGTGCCAGAAGCTTGTGCAGGGTCAAAGGGCCCCAGCATTTT. This codes for CARSLCRVKGPQHF. The V and J genes are TRBV5-3 and TRBJ1-5; possibly TRBD1 for D (5 bases). Being an ORF, TRBV5-3 has a function that is uncertain. CDR3 length: 14 amino acids. V was pared by 1 base and J by 9 bases, with 14 bases between.

The chain links TRBV6-2 or TRBV6-3 to TRBJ2-5; TRBD2 matches 8 bases. After removal of 4 bases from V and 2 bases from J, the junction contained 6 bases not matched to a gene. The CDR3 contains 15 residues. In germline, CDR1 is MNHEY, CDR2 SVGEGT. The CDR3 bases are TGTGCCAGCAGTTCCCAACGGGAGGGTCAAGAGACCCAGTACTTC. It is translated as CASSSQREGQETQYF.

This chain uses TRBV6-2 or TRBV6-3 with TRBJ1-5, with TRBD1 identical over 10 bases. CDR1 MNHEY and CDR2 SVGEGT come from the germline V gene. The junction had 8 bases not matched to a gene; V was cut back by 6 bases and J by 6 bases. The CDR3 length is 15 residues. CDR3 residues: CASSRRQGAGQPQHF. The CDR3 nucleotides read TGTGCCAGCAGCCGAAGACAGGGGGCAGGTCAGCCCCAGCATTTT.

This chain joins TRBV20-1 and TRBJ1-5; the D gene is possibly TRBD1 (5 bases). The CDR3 loop spans 13 amino acids. Trimming removed 3 bases from V and 7 bases from J, with 13 bases in between. CDR1 and CDR2 from the germline V gene are DFQATT and SNEGSKA (reference sequence). The CDR3 DNA is TGCAGTGCTAGTGCAGGGAACAGCCAGCCCCAGCATTTT. Translating it yields CSASAGNSQPQHF.

The chain employs TRBV11-3 and TRBJ2-7, with 8 bases lining up with TRBD2. The CDR3 runs 16 residues. The germline V gene has CDR1 SGHNT and CDR2 YENEEA. After removal of 6 bases from V and 4 bases from J, the junction contained 14 bases not matched to a gene. Here the CDR3 DNA reads TGTGCCAGCAGTCCGGGGGGGCCGCGGGGTATGTACGAGCAGTACGTC. Translation gives CASSPGGPRGMYEQYV.